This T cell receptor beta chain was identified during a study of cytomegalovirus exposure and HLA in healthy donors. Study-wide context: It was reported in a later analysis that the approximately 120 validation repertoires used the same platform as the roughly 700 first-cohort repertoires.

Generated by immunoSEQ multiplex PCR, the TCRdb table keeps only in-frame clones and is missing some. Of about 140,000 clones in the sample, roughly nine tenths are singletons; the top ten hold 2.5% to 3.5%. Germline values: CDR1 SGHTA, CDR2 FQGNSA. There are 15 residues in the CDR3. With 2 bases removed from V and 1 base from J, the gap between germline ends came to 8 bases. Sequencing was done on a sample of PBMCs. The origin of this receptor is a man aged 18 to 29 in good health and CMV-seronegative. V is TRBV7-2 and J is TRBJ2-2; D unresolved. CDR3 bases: TGTGCCAGCAGCTTAAACAGCTTGAACACCGGGGAGCTGTTTTTT. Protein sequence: CASSLNSLNTGELFF.